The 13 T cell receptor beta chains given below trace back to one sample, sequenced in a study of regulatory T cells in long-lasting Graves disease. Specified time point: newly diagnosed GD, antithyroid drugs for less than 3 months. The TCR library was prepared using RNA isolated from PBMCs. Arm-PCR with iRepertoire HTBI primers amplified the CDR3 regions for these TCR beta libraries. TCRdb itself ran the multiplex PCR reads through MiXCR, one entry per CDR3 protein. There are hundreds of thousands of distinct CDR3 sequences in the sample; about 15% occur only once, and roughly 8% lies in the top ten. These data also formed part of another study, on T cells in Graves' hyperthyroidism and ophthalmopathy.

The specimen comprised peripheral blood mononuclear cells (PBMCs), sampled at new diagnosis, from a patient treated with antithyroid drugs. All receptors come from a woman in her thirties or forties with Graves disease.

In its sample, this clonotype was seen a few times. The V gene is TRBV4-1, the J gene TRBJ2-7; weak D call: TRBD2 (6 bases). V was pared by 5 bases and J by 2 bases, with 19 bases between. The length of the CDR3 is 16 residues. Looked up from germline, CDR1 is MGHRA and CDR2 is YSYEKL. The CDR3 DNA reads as TGCGCCAGCAGCTATCGGGATACTGGGGGGACCTACGAGCAGTACTTC. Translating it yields CASSYRDTGGTYEQYF.

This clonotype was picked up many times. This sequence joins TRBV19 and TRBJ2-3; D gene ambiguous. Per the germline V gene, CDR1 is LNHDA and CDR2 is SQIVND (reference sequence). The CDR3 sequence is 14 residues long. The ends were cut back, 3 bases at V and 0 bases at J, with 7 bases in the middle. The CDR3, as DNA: TGTGCCAGTAGTATTTGGCGAAGCACAGATACGCAGTATTTT. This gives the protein CASSIWRSTDTQYF.

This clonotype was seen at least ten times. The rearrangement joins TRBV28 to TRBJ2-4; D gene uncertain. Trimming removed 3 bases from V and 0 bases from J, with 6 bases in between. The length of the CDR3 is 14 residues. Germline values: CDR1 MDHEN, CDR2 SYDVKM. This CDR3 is CASSFLLAKNIQYF. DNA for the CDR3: TGTGCCAGCAGTTTTCTCCTAGCCAAAAACATTCAGTACTTC. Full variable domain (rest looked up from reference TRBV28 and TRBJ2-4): DVKVTQSSRYLVKRTGEKVFLECVQDMDHENMFWYRQDPGLGLRLIYFSYDVKMKEKGDIPEGYSVSREKKERFSLILESASTNQTSMYLCASSFLLAKNIQYFGAGTRLSVL.

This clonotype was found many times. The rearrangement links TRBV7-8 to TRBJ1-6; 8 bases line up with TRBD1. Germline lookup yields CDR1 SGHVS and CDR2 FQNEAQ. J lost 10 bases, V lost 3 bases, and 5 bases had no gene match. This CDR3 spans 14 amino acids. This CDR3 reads CASSFGDRNSPLHF. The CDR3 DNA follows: TGTGCCAGCAGCTTCGGGGACAGGAACTCACCCCTCCACTTT.

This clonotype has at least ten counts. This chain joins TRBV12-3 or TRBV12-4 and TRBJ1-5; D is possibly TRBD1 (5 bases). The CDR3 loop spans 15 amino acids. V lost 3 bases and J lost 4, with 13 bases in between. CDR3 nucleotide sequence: TGTGCCAGCAGTTTCTCGAACAGGATAAATCAGCCCCAGCATTTT. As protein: CASSFSNRINQPQHF.

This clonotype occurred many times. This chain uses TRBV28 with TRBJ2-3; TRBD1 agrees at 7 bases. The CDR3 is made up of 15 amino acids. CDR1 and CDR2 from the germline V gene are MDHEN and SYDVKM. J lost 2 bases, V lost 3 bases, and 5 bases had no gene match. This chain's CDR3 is CASSFSDRDTDTQYF. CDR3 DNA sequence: TGTGCCAGCAGTTTCTCCGACAGGGACACAGATACGCAGTATTTT.

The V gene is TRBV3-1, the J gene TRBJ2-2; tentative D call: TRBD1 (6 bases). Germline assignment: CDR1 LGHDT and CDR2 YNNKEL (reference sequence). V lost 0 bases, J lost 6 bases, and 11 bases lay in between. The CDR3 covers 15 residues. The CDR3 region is CASSQESQGSGELFF. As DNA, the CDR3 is TGTGCCAGCAGCCAAGAGTCCCAGGGGTCCGGGGAGCTGTTTTTT.

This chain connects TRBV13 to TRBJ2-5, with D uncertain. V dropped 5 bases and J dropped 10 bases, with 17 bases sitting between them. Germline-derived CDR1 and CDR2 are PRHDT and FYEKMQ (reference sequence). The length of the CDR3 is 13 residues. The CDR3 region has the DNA TGTGCCAGCAGCGGGCTCCCGCCCCGGTTCCAGTACTTC. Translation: CASSGLPPRFQYF.

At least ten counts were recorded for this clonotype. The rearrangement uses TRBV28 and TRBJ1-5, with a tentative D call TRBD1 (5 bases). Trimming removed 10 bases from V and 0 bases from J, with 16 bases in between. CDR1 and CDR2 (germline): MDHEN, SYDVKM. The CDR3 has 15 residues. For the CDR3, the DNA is TGTGCCACTACGGGGACGGCTATTAGCAATCAGCCCCAGCATTTT. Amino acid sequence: CATTGTAISNQPQHF.

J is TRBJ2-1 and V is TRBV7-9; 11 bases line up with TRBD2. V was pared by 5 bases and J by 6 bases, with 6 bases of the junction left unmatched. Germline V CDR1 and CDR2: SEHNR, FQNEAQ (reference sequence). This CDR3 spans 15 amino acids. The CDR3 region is CASSETSGIINEQFF. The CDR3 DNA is TGTGCCAGCAGCGAGACTAGCGGGATAATCAATGAGCAGTTCTTC.

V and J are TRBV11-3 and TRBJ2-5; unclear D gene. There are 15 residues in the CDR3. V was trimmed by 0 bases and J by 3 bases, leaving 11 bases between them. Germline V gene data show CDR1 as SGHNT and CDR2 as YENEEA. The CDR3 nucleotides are TGTGCCAGCAGCTTAGAGGGAATCCCCGAAGAGACCCAGTACTTC. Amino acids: CASSLEGIPEETQYF. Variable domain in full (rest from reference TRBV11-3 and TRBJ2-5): EAGVVQSPRYKIIEKKQPVAFWCNPISGHNTLYWYLQNLGQGPELLIRYENEEAVDDSQLPKDRFSAERLKGVDSTLKIQPAELGDSAVYLCASSLEGIPEETQYFGPGTRLLVL.

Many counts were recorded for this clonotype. This chain's CDR3 is CASTLFGLAGQETQYF. The CDR3 DNA follows: TGTGCCAGCACCCTATTCGGACTAGCGGGACAAGAGACCCAGTACTTC. The chain links TRBV6-1 to TRBJ2-5, with 12 bases lining up with TRBD2. CDR3 length: 16 residues. Germline trimming cut 7 bases from V and 2 bases from J; bases unmatched to any gene: 8. Per germline, CDR1 MNHNS and CDR2 SASEGT.

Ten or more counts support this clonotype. The CDR3 region is CASSGTALYYNEQFF. The CDR3 region has the DNA TGCGCCAGCAGTGGTACAGCCTTGTACTACAATGAGCAGTTCTTC. The chain has TRBV10-2 and TRBJ2-1; D gene unclear. Trimming stripped 4 bases from V and 3 bases from J, with 13 bases between. CDR3 length equals 15 residues. Germline-derived CDR1 and CDR2 are WSHSY and SAAADI.